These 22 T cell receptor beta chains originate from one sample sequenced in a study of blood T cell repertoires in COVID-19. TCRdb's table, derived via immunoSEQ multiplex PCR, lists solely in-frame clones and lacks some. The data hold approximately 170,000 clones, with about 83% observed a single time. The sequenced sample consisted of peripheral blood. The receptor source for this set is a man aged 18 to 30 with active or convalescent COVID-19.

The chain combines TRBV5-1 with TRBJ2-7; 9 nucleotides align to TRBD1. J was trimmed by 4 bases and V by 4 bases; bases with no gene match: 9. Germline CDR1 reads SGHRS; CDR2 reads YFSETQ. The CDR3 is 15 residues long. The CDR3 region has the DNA TGCGCCAGCAGCCCATCGGGACAGGGTTATTACGAGCAGTACGTC. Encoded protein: CASSPSGQGYYEQYV.

Written as DNA, the CDR3 is TGTGCCAGCAGTGAAGCAAGGACAGGGTCCTACGAGCAGTACTTC. This encodes CASSEARTGSYEQYF. This chain joins TRBV2 and TRBJ2-7, with 8 nucleotides matching TRBD1. CDR1 is SNHLY, CDR2 FYNNEI, per germline. J was trimmed by 1 base and V by 0 bases; bases with no gene match: 2. CDR3 size: 15 residues.

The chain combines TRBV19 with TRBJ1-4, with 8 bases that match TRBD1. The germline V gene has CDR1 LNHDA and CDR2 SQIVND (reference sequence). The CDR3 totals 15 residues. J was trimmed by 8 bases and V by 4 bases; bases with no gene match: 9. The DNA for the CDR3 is TGTGCCAGTAGTACGGCAGGGGGCGGGCGCGAAAAACTGTTTTTT. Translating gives CASSTAGGGREKLFF.

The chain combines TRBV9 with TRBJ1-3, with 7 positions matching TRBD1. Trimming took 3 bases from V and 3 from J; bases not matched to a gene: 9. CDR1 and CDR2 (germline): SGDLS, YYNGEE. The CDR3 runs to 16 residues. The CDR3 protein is CASSANRGGFGNTIYF. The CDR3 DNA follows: TGTGCCAGCAGCGCAAACAGGGGAGGCTTTGGAAACACCATATATTTT.

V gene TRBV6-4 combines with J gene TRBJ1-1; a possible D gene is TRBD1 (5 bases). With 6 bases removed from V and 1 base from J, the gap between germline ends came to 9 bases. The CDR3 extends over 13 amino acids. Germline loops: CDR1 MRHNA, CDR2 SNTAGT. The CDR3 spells CASSRDRNTEAFF. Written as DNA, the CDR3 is TGTGCCAGCAGCCGCGACAGGAACACTGAAGCTTTCTTT.

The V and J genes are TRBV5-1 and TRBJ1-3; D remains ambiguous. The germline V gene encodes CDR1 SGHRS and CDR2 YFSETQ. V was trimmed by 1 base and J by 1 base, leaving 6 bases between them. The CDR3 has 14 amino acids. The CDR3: CASSLTGSGNTIYF. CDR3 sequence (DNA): TGCGCCAGCAGCTTGACCGGGTCTGGAAACACCATATATTTT.

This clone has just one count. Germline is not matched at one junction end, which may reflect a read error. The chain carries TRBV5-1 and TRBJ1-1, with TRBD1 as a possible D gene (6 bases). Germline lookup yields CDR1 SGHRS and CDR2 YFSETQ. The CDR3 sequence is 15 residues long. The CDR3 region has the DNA TGCGCCAGCACCTTGGGGACAACAACCACCAGCGTAGCTTTCTTT. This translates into CASTLGTTTTSVAFF.

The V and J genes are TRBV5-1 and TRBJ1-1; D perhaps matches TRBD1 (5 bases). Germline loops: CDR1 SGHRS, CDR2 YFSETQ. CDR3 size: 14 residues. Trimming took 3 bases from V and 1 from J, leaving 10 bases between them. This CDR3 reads CASSSVQGNTEAFF. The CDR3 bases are TGCGCCAGCAGCTCAGTGCAGGGGAACACTGAAGCTTTCTTT. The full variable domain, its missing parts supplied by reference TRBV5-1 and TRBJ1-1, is KAGVTQTPRYLIKTRGQQVTLSCSPISGHRSVSWYQQTPGQGLQFLFEYFSETQRNKGNFPGRFSGRQFSNSRSEMNVSTLELGDSALYLCASSSVQGNTEAFFGQGTRLTVV.

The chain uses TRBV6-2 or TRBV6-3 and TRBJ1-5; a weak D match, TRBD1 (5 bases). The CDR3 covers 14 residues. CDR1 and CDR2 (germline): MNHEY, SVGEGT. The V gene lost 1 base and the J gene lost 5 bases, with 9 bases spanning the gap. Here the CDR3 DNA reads TGTGCCAGCAGTTACTACGCCAGGGATCAGCCCCAGCATTTT. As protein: CASSYYARDQPQHF.

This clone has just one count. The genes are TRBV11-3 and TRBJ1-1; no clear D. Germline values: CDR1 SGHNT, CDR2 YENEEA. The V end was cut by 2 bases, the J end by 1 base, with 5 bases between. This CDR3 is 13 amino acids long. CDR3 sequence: CASSLHPNTEAFF. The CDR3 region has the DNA TGTGCCAGCAGCTTACATCCGAACACTGAAGCTTTCTTT. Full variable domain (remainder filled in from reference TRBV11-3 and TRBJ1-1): EAGVVQSPRYKIIEKKQPVAFWCNPISGHNTLYWYLQNLGQGPELLIRYENEEAVDDSQLPKDRFSAERLKGVDSTLKIQPAELGDSAVYLCASSLHPNTEAFFGQGTRLTVV.

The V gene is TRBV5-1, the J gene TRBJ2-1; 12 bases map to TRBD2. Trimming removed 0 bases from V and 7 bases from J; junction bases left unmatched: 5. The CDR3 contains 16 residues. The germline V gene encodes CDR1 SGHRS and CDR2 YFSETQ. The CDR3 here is CASSLGSSGGANEQFF. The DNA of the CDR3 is TGCGCCAGCAGCTTGGGGTCTAGCGGGGGGGCGAATGAGCAGTTCTTC.

The CDR3, as DNA: TGTGCCAGCAGCTTAGATGCGGCATTCTCTGGAAACACCATATATTTT. Translation: CASSLDAAFSGNTIYF. This chain uses TRBV11-2 with TRBJ1-3; D is unresolved. V shed 0 bases and J shed 0 bases, with 9 bases lying between them. CDR3 length: 16 residues. In germline, CDR1 is SGHAT, CDR2 FQNNGV.

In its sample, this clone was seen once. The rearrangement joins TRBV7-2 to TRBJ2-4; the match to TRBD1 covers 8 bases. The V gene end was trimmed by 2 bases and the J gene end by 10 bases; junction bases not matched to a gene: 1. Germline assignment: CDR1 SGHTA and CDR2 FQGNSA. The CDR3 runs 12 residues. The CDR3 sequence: CASSLRQGIQYF. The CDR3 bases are TGTGCCAGCAGCTTACGACAGGGGATTCAGTACTTC. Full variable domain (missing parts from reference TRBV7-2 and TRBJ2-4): GAGVSQSPSNKVTEKGKDVELRCDPISGHTALYWYRQSLGQGLEFLIYFQGNSAPDKSGLPSDRFSAERTGGSVSTLTIQRTQQEDSAVYLCASSLRQGIQYFGAGTRLSVL.

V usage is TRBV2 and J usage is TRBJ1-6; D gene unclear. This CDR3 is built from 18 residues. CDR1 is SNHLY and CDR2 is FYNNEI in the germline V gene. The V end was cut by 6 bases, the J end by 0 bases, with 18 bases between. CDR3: CASRAVVQSGSYNSPLHF. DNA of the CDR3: TGTGCCAGCAGAGCGGTTGTCCAGTCGGGCTCCTATAATTCACCCCTCCACTTT.

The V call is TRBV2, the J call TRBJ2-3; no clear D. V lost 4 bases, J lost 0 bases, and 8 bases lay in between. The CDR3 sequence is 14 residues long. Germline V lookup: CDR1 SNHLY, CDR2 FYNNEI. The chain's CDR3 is CASSGGGSTDTQYF. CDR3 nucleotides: TGTGCCAGCAGTGGTGGCGGAAGCACAGATACGCAGTATTTT.

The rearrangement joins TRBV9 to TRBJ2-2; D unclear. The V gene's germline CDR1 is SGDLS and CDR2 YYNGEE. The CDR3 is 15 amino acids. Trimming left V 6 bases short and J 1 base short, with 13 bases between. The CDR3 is CASNIDWVNTGELFF. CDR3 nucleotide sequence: TGTGCCAGCAACATAGACTGGGTGAACACCGGGGAGCTGTTTTTT.

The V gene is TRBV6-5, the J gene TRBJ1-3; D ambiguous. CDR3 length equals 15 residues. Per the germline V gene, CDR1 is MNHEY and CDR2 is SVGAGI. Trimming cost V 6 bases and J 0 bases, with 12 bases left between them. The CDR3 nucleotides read TGTGCCAGCAGCCGTTCTCGGGGCTCTGGAAACACCATATATTTT. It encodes CASSRSRGSGNTIYF.

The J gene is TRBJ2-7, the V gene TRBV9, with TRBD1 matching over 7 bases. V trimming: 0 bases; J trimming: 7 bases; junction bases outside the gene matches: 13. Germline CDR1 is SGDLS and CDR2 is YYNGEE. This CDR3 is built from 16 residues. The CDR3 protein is CASSVEFRGLGREQYV. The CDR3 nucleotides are TGTGCCAGCAGCGTAGAATTTAGGGGGCTAGGGCGGGAGCAGTACGTC.

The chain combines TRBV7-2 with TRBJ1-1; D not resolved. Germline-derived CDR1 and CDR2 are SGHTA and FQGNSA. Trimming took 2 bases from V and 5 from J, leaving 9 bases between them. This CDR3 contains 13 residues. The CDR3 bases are TGTGCCAGCAGCTTAATTCGAGAGACTGAAGCTTTCTTT. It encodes CASSLIRETEAFF.

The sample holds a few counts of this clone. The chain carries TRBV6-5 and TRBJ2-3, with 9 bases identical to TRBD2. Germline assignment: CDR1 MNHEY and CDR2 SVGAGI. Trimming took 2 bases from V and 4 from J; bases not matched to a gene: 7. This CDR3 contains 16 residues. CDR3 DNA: TGTGCCAGCAGTTACATTGCGGGAGGGTCGTCAGATACGCAGTATTTT. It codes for CASSYIAGGSSDTQYF.

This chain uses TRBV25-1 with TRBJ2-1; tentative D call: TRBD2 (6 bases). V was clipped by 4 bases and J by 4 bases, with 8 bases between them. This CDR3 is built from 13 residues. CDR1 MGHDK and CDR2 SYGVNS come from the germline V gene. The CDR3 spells CASSVAGYNEQFF. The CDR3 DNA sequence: TGTGCCAGCAGTGTTGCGGGGTACAATGAGCAGTTCTTC.

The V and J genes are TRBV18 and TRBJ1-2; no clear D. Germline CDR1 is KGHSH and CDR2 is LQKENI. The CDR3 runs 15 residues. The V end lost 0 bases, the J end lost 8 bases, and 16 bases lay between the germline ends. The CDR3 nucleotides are TGTGCCAGCTCACCACCATCTCTCCCCTCAGGAGGCTACACCTTC. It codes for CASSPPSLPSGGYTF.